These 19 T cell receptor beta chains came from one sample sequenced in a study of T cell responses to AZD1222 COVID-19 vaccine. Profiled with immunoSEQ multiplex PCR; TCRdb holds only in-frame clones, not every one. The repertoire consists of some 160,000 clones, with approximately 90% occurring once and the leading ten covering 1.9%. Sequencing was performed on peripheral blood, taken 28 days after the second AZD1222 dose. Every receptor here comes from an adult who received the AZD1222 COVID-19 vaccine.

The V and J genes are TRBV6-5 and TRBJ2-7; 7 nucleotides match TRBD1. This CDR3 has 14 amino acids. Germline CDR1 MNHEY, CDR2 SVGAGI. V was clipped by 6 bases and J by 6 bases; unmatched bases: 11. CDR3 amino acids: CASSENRGISEQYF. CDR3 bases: TGTGCCAGCAGCGAGAACAGGGGTATCAGCGAGCAGTACTTC.

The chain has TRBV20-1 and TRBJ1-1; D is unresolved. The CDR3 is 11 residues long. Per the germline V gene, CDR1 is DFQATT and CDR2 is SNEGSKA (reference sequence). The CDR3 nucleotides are TGCAGCGTCGACAAGAACACTGAAGCTTTCTTT. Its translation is CSVDKNTEAFF.

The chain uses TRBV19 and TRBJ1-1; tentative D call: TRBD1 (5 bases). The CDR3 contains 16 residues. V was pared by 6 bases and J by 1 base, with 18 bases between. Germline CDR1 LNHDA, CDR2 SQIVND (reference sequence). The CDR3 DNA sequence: TGTGCCAGTAGAGCGGGGAGTGGGGGAGCGAACACTGAAGCTTTCTTT. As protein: CASRAGSGGANTEAFF.

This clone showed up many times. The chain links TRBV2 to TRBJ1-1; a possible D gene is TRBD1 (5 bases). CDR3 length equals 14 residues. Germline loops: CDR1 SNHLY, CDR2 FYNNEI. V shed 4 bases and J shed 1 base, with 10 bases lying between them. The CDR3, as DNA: TGTGCCAGCAGTGGATCGACAGCGAACACTGAAGCTTTCTTT. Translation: CASSGSTANTEAFF.

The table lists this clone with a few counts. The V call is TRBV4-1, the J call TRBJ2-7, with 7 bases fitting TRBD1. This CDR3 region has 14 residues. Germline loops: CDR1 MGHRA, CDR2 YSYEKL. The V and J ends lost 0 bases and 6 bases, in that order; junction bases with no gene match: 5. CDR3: CASSQDSRGSEQYF. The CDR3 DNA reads TGCGCCAGCAGCCAAGACTCCAGGGGGAGCGAGCAGTACTTC.

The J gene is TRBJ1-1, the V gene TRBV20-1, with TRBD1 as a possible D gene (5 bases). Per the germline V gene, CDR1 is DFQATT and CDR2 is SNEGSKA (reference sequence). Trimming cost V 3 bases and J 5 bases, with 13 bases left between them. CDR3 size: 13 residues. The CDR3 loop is CSASWAGGTEAFF. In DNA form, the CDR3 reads TGCAGTGCTAGTTGGGCCGGGGGGACTGAAGCTTTCTTT.

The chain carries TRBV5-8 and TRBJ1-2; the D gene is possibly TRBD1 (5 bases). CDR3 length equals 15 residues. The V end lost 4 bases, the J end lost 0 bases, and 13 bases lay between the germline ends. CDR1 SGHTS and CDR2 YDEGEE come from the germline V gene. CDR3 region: CASSRTGRTNYGYTF. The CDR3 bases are TGTGCCAGCAGCCGAACGGGACGGACTAACTATGGCTACACCTTC.

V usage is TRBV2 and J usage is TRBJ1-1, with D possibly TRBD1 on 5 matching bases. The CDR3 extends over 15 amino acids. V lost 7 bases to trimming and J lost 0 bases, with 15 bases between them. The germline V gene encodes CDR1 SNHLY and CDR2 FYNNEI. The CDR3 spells CASNPTGTVNTEAFF. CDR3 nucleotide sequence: TGTGCCAGCAATCCTACCGGGACGGTGAACACTGAAGCTTTCTTT.

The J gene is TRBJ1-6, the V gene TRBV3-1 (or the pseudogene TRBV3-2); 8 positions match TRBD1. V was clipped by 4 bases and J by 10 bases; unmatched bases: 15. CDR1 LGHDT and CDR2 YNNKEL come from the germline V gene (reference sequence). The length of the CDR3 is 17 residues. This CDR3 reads CASSPTGAPYLGSPLHF. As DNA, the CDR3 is TGTGCCAGCAGCCCGACAGGGGCCCCCTATTTGGGATCACCCCTCCACTTT.

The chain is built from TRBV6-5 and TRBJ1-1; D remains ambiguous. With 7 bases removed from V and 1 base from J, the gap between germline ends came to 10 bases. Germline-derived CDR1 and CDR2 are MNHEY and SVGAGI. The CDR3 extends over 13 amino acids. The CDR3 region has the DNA TGTGCCAGCAAGGTACAGAAGAACACTGAAGCTTTCTTT. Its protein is CASKVQKNTEAFF.

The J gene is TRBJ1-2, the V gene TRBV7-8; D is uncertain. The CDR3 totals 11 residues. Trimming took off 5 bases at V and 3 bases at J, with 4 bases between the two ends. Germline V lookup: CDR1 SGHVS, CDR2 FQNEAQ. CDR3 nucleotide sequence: TGTGCCAGCAGCGGGGACTATGGCTACACCTTC. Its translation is CASSGDYGYTF.

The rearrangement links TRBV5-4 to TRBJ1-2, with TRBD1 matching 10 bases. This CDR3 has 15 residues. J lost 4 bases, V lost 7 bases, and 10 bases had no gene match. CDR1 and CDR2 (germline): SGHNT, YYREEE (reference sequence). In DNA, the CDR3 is TGTGCCAGCTGTTCTTGGGACAGGGGCGTCTATGGCTACACCTTC. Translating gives CASCSWDRGVYGYTF.

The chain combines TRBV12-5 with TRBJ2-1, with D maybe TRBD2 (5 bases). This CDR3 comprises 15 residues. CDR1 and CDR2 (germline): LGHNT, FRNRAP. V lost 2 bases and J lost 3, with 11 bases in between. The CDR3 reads CASGLSGSFYNEQFF. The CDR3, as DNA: TGTGCTAGTGGTTTGAGCGGCAGCTTCTACAATGAGCAGTTCTTC.

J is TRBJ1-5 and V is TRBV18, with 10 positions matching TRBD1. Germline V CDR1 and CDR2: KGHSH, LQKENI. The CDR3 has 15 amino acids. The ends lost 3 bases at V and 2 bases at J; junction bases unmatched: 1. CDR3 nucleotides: TGTGCCAGCTCACCGGGGACAGGGGGCAATCAGCCCCAGCATTTT. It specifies CASSPGTGGNQPQHF.

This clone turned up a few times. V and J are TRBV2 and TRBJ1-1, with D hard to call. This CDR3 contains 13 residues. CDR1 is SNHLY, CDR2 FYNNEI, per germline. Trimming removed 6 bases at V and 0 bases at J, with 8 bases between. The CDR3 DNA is TGTGCCAGCAGGGACCGATTGAACACTGAAGCTTTCTTT. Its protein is CASRDRLNTEAFF.

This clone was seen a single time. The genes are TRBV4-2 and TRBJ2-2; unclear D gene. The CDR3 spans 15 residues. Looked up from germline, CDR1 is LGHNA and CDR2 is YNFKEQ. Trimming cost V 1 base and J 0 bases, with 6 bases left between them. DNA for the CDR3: TGTGCCAGCAGCCAAGGGGGAACGAACACCGGGGAGCTGTTTTTT. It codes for CASSQGGTNTGELFF.

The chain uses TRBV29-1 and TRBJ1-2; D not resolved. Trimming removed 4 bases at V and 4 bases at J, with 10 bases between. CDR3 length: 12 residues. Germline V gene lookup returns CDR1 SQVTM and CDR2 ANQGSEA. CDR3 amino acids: CSVVSGFYGYTF. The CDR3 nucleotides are TGCAGCGTTGTTTCGGGTTTCTATGGCTACACCTTC.

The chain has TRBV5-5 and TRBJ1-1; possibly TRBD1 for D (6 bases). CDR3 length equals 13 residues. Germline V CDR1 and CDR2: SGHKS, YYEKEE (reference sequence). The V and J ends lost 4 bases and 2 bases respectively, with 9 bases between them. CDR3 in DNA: TGTGCCAGCAGCCGGGACATCAACACTGAAGCTTTCTTT. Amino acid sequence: CASSRDINTEAFF.

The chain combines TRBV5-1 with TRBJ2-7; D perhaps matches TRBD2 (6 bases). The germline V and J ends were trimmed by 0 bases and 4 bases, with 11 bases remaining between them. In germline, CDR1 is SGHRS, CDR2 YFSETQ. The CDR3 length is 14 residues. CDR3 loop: CASSLEAGRYEQYF. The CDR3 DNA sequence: TGCGCCAGCAGCTTGGAGGCAGGGAGGTACGAGCAGTACTTC.